The 2 T cell receptor beta chains in this list originate from one sample, sequenced in a study of brain T cells in children with intractable seizures (dated by TCRdb to the early 2020s). According to the study, the label for this sample's time point signals: resected brain tissue, or blood drawn just prior to surgery. The library was built by means of the immunoSEQ multiplex PCR assay. This immuneACCESS table, as held by TCRdb, lists in-frame sequences with V and J called but not all clones. Of the missing ones, under half trace to an unresolved V gene in checked studies; the others have no known cause. This sample comprises around 80,000 clones, approximately 90% of them detected only once. The top ten hold 24% of the sample. The sample here was peripheral blood, taken at surgery. All receptors derive from a girl aged 2-10 years with Rasmussen encephalitis and intractable seizures.

The chain recombines TRBV25-1 with TRBJ2-2, with 7 bases matching TRBD2. V shed 11 bases, J shed 3 bases, and the junction held 9 bases outside the gene matches. Germline V gene lookup returns CDR1 MGHDK and CDR2 SYGVNS. This CDR3 spans 14 amino acids. The CDR3 here is CASIRGGDTGELFF. The CDR3 DNA sequence: TGTGCCTCCATCCGTGGGGGGGACACCGGGGAGCTGTTTTTT. The entire variable domain, with the rest obtained from reference TRBV25-1 and TRBJ2-2, is as follows: EADIYQTPRYLVIGTGKKITLECSQTMGHDKMYWYQQDPGMELHLIHYSYGVNSTEKGDLSSESTVSRIRTEHFPLTLESARPSHTSQYLCASIRGGDTGELFFGEGSRLTVL.

This clone was observed once. V and J are TRBV4-1 and TRBJ2-7, with D possibly called TRBD1 or TRBD2 (5 bases each). V was clipped by 2 bases and J by 1 base, with 12 bases between them. CDR3 length: 15 amino acids. Germline assignment: CDR1 MGHRA and CDR2 YSYEKL. For the CDR3, the DNA is TGCGCCAGCAGCCAAAAAGCGTGGGGGTCCTACGAGCAGTACTTC. Translation gives CASSQKAWGSYEQYF.